This T cell receptor beta chain was retrieved from a study of shared clonotypes between healthy human individuals. About the research overall: With ages of 18 to 49, the donors were a couple of women and a few men.

Splitting of each subset's genomic DNA was done evenly across several immunoSEQ plates. Here immunoSEQ multiplex PCR was the method, and the copy in TCRdb shows in-frame clones only, minus some. Of more than 2,000,000 clones listed, 85% to 95% are singletons. Germline-derived CDR1 and CDR2 are SGHNT and YYREEE (reference sequence). Trimming shortened V by 7 bases and J by 6 bases, and 16 bases separated the two germline ends. The CDR3 is 13 amino acids. The study enrolled healthy HIV-negative adults without recent acute infections or vaccinations as donors. The V and J genes are TRBV5-4 and TRBJ1-1; TRBD1 is a possible D gene (5 bases). The sequenced sample was naive CD4+ T cells from PBMCs. The subset denotes: CD45RA+ positively selected. The sequence was collected from a young man in good health. Some clones in this sample may be carry-over from other donors' samples. The CDR3 bases are TGTGCCAGCGCGCGGGGGGTTGAGGCTGAAGCTTTCTTT. Translating it yields CASARGVEAEAFF.